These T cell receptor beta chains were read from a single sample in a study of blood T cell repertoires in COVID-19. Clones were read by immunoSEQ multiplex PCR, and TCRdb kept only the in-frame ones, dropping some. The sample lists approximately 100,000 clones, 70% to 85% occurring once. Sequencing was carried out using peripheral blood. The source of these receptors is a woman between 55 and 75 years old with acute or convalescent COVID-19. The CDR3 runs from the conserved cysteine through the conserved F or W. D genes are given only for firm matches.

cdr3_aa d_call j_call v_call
CASTPGGQGDTQYF TRBD1 TRBJ2-3 TRBV5-1
CASRGGLGSQTSTDTQYF NA TRBJ2-3 TRBV21-1
CASSPGGGVGSYNEQFF NA TRBJ2-1 TRBV5-1
CASSLDSPAETQYF NA TRBJ2-5 TRBV5-1
CASSVPSTDTQYF NA TRBJ2-3 TRBV9
CASSFLAAESYNEQFF TRBD2 TRBJ2-1 TRBV27
CASSVEGDTEAFF NA TRBJ1-1 TRBV9
CASGRVNSPLHF NA TRBJ1-6 TRBV5-4
CSVGDRGSNYGYTF TRBD1 TRBJ1-2 TRBV29-1
CASSHYGTQASTDTQYF NA TRBJ2-3 TRBV7-9
CASSLRLVGPNEQFF NA TRBJ2-1 TRBV7-9
CASKDISSGLYNEQFF TRBD2 TRBJ2-1 TRBV2
CASSSLGSGAYEQYF TRBD2 TRBJ2-7 TRBV6-5
CASSRTGGAGTEAFF TRBD1 TRBJ1-1 TRBV27
CASSPRLTSTDTQYF NA TRBJ2-3 TRBV7-3
CASSKEDRVHGYTF TRBD1 TRBJ1-2 TRBV5-1
CASSVSPVAGQPQHF NA TRBJ1-5 TRBV9
CASMSRGGSTDTQYF TRBD2 TRBJ2-3 TRBV25-1
CASSHAGTASEQYF TRBD1 TRBJ2-7 TRBV19
CASRVGQGEYNEQFF TRBD1 TRBJ2-1 TRBV5-1
CASSPVTGSYNEQFF NA TRBJ2-1 TRBV6-6
CARDGGTGANYGYTF TRBD1 TRBJ1-2 TRBV7-2
CASSPPGFQVQETQYF NA TRBJ2-5 TRBV18
CATSRRETYEQYF NA TRBJ2-7 TRBV15
CASSIRGIDRYTEAFF NA TRBJ1-1 TRBV19
CAWTTGAQETQYF NA TRBJ2-5 TRBV30
CASSYRQAAYEQYF NA TRBJ2-7 TRBV7-6
CASSVQNTEAFF NA TRBJ1-1 TRBV2
CASSLNPGQGQPQHF NA TRBJ1-5 TRBV27
CASSEAWDREETQYF TRBD1 TRBJ2-5 TRBV2
CASGPGQGLREQYF TRBD1 TRBJ2-7 TRBV28
CAISRIQGSDGYTF NA TRBJ1-2 TRBV10-3
CASSLVSGLASNEQFF TRBD2 TRBJ2-1 TRBV7-9
CASSIAFGVNQPQHF NA TRBJ1-5 TRBV19
CASSFSDNEQFF NA TRBJ2-1 TRBV27
CASSTSGLGPQHF NA TRBJ1-5 TRBV6-2/TRBV6-3
CASRVAGYEQFF TRBD2 TRBJ2-1 TRBV2
CASSSTGLAGATYEQYF TRBD2 TRBJ2-7 TRBV27
CSASYFGDSQETQYF NA TRBJ2-5 TRBV20-1
CASSSQVTYEQYF NA TRBJ2-7 TRBV5-6
CASSLLGSTNEKLFF NA TRBJ1-4 TRBV5-1
CASSLEGVRLEAFF NA TRBJ1-1 TRBV7-9
CASSIGTRPTEAFF NA TRBJ1-1 TRBV19
CASSISETGGENQPQHF TRBD1 TRBJ1-5 TRBV19
CATSREGGHYGYTF TRBD1 TRBJ1-2 TRBV15
CASSSMTGMDGYTF TRBD1 TRBJ1-2 TRBV27
CASSTQGVIYGYTF TRBD1 TRBJ1-2 TRBV5-1
CASSLPRGWDEQFF NA TRBJ2-1 TRBV28
CASSGTGEQPQHF TRBD1 TRBJ1-5 TRBV18
CASSQDLTGTEAFF NA TRBJ1-1 TRBV14
CASSVTGYGYTF NA TRBJ1-2 TRBV5-8
CASSDRFNTGELFF NA TRBJ2-2 TRBV7-6
CASTGLAGGPGTDTQYF TRBD2 TRBJ2-3 TRBV25-1
CASSNPGQPNYGYTF TRBD1 TRBJ1-2 TRBV6-5